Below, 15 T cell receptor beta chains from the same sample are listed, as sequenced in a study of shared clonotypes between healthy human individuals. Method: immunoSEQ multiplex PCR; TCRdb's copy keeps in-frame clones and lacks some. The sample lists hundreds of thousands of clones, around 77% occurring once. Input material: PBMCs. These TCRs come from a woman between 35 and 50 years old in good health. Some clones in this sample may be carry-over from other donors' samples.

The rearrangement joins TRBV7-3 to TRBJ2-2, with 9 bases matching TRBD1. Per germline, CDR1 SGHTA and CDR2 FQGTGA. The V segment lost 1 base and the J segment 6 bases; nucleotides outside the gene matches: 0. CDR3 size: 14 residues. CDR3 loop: CASSLRDRAGELFF. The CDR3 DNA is TGTGCCAGCAGCTTAAGGGACAGGGCCGGGGAGCTGTTTTTT.

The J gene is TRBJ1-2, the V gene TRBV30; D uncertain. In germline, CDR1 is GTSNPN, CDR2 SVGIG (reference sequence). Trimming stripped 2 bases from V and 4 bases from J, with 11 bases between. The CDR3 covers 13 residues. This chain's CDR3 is CAWSLGAIYGYTF. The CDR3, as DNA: TGTGCCTGGAGTCTTGGAGCTATCTATGGCTACACCTTC.

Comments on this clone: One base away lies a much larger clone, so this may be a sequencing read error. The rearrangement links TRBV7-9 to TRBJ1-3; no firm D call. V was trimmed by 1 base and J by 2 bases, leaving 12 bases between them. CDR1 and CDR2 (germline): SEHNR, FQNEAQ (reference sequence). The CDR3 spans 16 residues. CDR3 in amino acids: CASSLDGRRPGNTIYF. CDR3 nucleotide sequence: TGTGCCAGCAGCTTAGATGGCAGGAGGCCTGGAAACACCATATATTTT.

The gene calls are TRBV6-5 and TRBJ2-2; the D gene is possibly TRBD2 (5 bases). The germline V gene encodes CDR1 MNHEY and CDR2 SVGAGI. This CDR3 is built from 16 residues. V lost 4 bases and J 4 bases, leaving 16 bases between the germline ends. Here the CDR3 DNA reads TGTGCCAGCAGTTTATGGACTCCCGAGGGCACCGGGGAGCTGTTTTTT. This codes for CASSLWTPEGTGELFF.

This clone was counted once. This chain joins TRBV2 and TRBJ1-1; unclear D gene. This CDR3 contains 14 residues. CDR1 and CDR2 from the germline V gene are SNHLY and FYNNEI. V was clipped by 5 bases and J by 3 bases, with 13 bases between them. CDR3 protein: CASSKGMPYTEAFF. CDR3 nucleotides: TGTGCCAGCAGTAAAGGGATGCCGTACACTGAAGCTTTCTTT.

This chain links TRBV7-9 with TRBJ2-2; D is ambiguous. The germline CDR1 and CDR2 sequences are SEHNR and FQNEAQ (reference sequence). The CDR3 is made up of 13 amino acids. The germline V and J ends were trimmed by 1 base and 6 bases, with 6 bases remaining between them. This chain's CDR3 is CASSLGVSGELFF. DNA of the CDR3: TGTGCCAGCAGCTTAGGAGTGTCCGGGGAGCTGTTTTTT.

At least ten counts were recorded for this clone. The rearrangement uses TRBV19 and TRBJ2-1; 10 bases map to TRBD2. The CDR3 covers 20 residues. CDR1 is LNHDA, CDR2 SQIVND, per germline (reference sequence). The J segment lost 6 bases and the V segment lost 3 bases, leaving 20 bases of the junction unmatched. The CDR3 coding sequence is TGTGCCAGTAGTATGTGGGGGAGCCCTAGCGGGAGAACCCTGAGCAATGAGCAGTTCTTC. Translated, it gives CASSMWGSPSGRTLSNEQFF.

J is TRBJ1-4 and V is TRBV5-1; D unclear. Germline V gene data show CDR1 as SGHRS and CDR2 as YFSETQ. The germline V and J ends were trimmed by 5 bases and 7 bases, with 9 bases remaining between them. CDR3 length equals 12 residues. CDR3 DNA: TGCGCCAGCAGTGGGTTAGGTGAAAAACTGTTTTTT. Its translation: CASSGLGEKLFF.

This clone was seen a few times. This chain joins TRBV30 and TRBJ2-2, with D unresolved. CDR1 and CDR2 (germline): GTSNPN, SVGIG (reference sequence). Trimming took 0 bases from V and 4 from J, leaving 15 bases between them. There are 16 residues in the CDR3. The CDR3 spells CAWSVGHSPSTGELFF. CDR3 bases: TGTGCCTGGAGTGTAGGTCACAGCCCGAGCACCGGGGAGCTGTTTTTT.

The CDR3 nucleotides read TGTGCCAGCAGTCCGGACGTTTCTGGGGCCAACGTCCTGACTTTC. Translation: CASSPDVSGANVLTF. This chain links TRBV6-6 with TRBJ2-6; D uncertain. V gave up 5 bases and J gave up 1 base, with 9 bases separating them. The CDR3 is 15 residues long. Per the germline V gene, CDR1 is MNHNY and CDR2 is SVGAGI (reference sequence).

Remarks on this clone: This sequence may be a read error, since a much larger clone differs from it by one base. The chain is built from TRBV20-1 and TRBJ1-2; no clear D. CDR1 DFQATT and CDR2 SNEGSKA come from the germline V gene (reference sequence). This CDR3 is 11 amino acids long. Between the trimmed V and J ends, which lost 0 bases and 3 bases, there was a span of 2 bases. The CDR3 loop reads CSAREDYGYTF. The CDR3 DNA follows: TGCAGTGCTAGAGAGGACTATGGCTACACCTTC.

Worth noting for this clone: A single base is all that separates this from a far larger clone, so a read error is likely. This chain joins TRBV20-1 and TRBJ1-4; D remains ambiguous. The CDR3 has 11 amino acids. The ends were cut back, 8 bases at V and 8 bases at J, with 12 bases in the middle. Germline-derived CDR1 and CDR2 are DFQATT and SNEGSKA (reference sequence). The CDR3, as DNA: TGCAGTATGATGAAACAGGAAAAACTGTTTTTT. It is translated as CSMMKQEKLFF.

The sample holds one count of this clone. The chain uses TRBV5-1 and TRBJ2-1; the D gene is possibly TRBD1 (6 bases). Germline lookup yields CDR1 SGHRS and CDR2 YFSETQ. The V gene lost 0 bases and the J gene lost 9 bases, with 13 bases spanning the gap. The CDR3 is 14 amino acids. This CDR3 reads CASSLAQGSGEQFF. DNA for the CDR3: TGCGCCAGCAGCTTGGCGCAGGGGTCGGGTGAGCAGTTCTTC.

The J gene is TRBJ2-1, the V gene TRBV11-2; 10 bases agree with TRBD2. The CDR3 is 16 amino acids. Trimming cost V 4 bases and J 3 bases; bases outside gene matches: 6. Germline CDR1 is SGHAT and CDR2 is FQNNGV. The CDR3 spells CASSSLRLAGYNEQFF. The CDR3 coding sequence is TGTGCCAGCAGCTCCCTGAGACTAGCGGGCTACAATGAGCAGTTCTTC.

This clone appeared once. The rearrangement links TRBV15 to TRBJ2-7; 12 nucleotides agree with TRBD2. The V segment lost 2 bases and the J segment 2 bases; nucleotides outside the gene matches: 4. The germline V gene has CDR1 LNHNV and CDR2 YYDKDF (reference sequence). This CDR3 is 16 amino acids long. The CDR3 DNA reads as TGTGCCACCAGCAGACTAGCGGGAGGGAAAACCTACGAGCAGTACTTC. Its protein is CATSRLAGGKTYEQYF. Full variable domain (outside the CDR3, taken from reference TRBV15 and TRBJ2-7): DAMVIQNPRYQVTQFGKPVTLSCSQTLNHNVMYWYQQKSSQAPKLLFHYYDKDFNNEADTPDNFQSRRPNTSFCFLDIRSPGLGDTAMYLCATSRLAGGKTYEQYFGPGTRLTVT.